This T cell receptor beta chain derives from a study of cytomegalovirus exposure and HLA in healthy donors. The PCR ran on 60 Vbeta and 13 Jbeta primers. Assay: immunoSEQ multiplex PCR; the TCRdb copy retains only in-frame clones and omits some. This table holds some 81,000 clones, roughly 73% found once. CDR1 and CDR2 (germline): WNHNN, SYGVQD (reference sequence). CDR3 size: 15 residues. Trimming took 0 bases from V and 5 from J, leaving 14 bases between them. The sequence was obtained from a woman aged 40 to 55 in good health and CMV-seropositive. The chain couples TRBV10-1 to TRBJ2-7, with TRBD1 as a possible D gene (6 bases). Sequenced input: PBMCs. CDR3 in amino acids: CASSESLNRAHEQYF. CDR3 nucleotides: TGCGCCAGCAGTGAGTCACTTAACAGGGCCCACGAGCAGTACTTC.